This T cell receptor (beta chain) was retrieved from a study of STAT5B mutations in CD4+ large granular lymphocyte leukemia. Study-wide context: Healthy donors showed HLA-associated enrichment of the CDR3 'QG' motif.

A note on this clone: The antigen is not known.

The V gene lost 5 bases and the J gene lost 7 bases, with 21 bases spanning the gap. This CDR3 comprises 15 residues. Germline V gene sequence: CDR1 MDHEN, CDR2 SYDVKM. Healthy controls were blood donor buffy coats. Method: immunoSEQ multiplex PCR; TCRdb's copy keeps in-frame clones and lacks some. This table holds about 30,000 clones, around three quarters found once. The study's findings and limits: TRBV06-family usage was enriched in top patient clones (8/27) versus controls (2/35).

The chain is built from TRBV28 and TRBJ2-7, with a tentative D call TRBD1 (5 bases). The sequenced material came from CD4+ T cells from blood buffy coats. The source of this sequence is a human donor in good health. DNA for the CDR3: TGTGCCAGCAGTAGATGGAGCAGGGCCGCTGGGGAGCAGTACTTC. Protein product: CASSRWSRAAGEQYF.